Listed here are 25 T cell receptor beta chains from one sample, sequenced in a study of blood T cell repertoires in COVID-19. Assay used: immunoSEQ multiplex PCR; TCRdb lists only in-frame clones, some missing. This table holds some 410,000 clones, over 75% found once. The sequenced sample was PBMCs or T cells enriched from blood (not recorded which). The receptors were sampled from a woman in her twenties or thirties with acute COVID-19.

In the case of this clone: This same CDR3 is encoded by further DNA sequences in the sample. V usage is TRBV6-5 and J usage is TRBJ1-5, with 7 bases that match TRBD1. Germline loops: CDR1 MNHEY, CDR2 SVGAGI. CDR3 length equals 14 residues. The V segment lost 8 bases and the J segment 0 bases; nucleotides outside the gene matches: 4. DNA for the CDR3: TGTGCCAGCCGGGGACAGTATAGCAATCAGCCCCAGCATTTT. It encodes CASRGQYSNQPQHF.

The gene calls are TRBV30 and TRBJ1-6; no clear D gene. V lost 1 base and J 0 bases, leaving 7 bases between the germline ends. From germline, CDR1 is GTSNPN and CDR2 SVGIG (reference sequence). The CDR3 has 15 residues. In nucleotides, the CDR3 is TGTGCCTGGAGTGGACTGAGCTCCTATAATTCACCCCTCCACTTT. Translation: CAWSGLSSYNSPLHF.

The chain has TRBV12-5 and TRBJ1-3; 10 nucleotides agree with TRBD1. Germline CDR1 and CDR2: LGHNT and FRNRAP. CDR3 length equals 15 residues. The ends lost 6 bases at V and 3 bases at J; junction bases unmatched: 5. The CDR3 protein is CASGAGTGDGNTIYF. CDR3 in DNA: TGTGCTAGTGGGGCCGGGACAGGGGATGGAAACACCATATATTTT.

The CDR3 is CAIRDRNNYGYTF. As DNA, the CDR3 is TGTGCCATAAGGGACAGAAATAACTATGGCTACACCTTC. The V and J genes are TRBV19 and TRBJ1-2; 7 positions match TRBD1. The CDR3 loop spans 13 amino acids. Germline-derived CDR1 and CDR2 are LNHDA and SQIVND (reference sequence). With 10 bases clipped from V and 1 base from J, the junction kept 6 bases outside the gene matches. The full variable domain, in which reference TRBV19 and TRBJ1-2 provide the parts outside the CDR3, is DGGITQSPKYLFRKEGQNVTLSCEQNLNHDAMYWYRQDPGQGLRLIYYSQIVNDFQKGDIAEGYSVSREKKESFPLTVTSAQKNPTAFYLCAIRDRNNYGYTFGSGTRLTVV.

The chain has TRBV5-1 and TRBJ1-2, with TRBD1 identical over 7 bases. V was clipped by 0 bases and J by 3 bases; unmatched bases: 11. Germline assignment: CDR1 SGHRS and CDR2 YFSETQ. The CDR3 length is 17 residues. Here the CDR3 reads CASSLEGYRGEDYGYTF. DNA of the CDR3: TGCGCCAGCAGCTTGGAGGGTTACAGGGGAGAGGACTATGGCTACACCTTC.

This chain connects TRBV2 to TRBJ2-1; 8 nucleotides line up with TRBD1. Trimming took 4 bases from V and 4 from J; bases not matched to a gene: 6. CDR3 length: 15 amino acids. From germline, CDR1 is SNHLY and CDR2 FYNNEI. The DNA for the CDR3 is TGTGCCAGCAGTGGCGGCAGGGGGCTTTACAATGAGCAGTTCTTC. Protein sequence: CASSGGRGLYNEQFF.

CDR3 sequence (DNA): TGTGCCAGCGAGGGGACAGCCTACTATGGCTACACCTTC. This gives the protein CASEGTAYYGYTF. The chain links TRBV6-5 to TRBJ1-2; TRBD1 agrees at 7 bases. Germline trimming cut 8 bases from V and 3 bases from J; bases unmatched to any gene: 6. CDR3 length: 13 amino acids. Germline CDR1 and CDR2: MNHEY and SVGAGI.

The chain is built from TRBV4-1 and TRBJ2-7; D possibly corresponds to TRBD2 (5 bases). This CDR3 is built from 13 residues. The ends were cut back, 4 bases at V and 3 bases at J, with 10 bases in the middle. Looked up from germline, CDR1 is MGHRA and CDR2 is YSYEKL. The CDR3: CASSPRRDYEQYF. CDR3 DNA: TGCGCCAGCAGCCCCCGACGGGACTACGAGCAGTACTTC.

The chain uses TRBV12-3 or TRBV12-4 and TRBJ2-7; D possibly corresponds to TRBD1 (5 bases). Trimming stripped 7 bases from V and 5 bases from J, with 15 bases between. CDR3 length equals 13 residues. CDR3 residues: CASTQDRGHEQYF. The CDR3 DNA follows: TGTGCCAGCACCCAAGACAGAGGCCACGAGCAGTACTTC.

CDR3 in amino acids: CASSYYSLGGGTEAFF. CDR3 DNA sequence: TGTGCCAGCAGTTACTACAGCCTCGGGGGGGGCACTGAAGCTTTCTTT. V is TRBV6-5 and J is TRBJ1-1, with a weak D call TRBD1 (5 bases). V gave up 1 base and J gave up 4 bases, with 16 bases separating them. Germline V gene sequence: CDR1 MNHEY, CDR2 SVGAGI. The CDR3 has 16 amino acids.

The chain carries TRBV28 and TRBJ1-1; 8 bases fit TRBD1. After removal of 8 bases from V and 5 bases from J, the junction contained 7 bases not matched to a gene. The CDR3 is 13 residues long. From germline, CDR1 is MDHEN and CDR2 SYDVKM. The CDR3 DNA sequence: TGTGCCAGCGGGAACAGGGGGTGGACTGAAGCTTTCTTT. Residues: CASGNRGWTEAFF.

The chain combines TRBV10-2 with TRBJ1-1, with TRBD1 matching 9 bases. The CDR3 spans 13 residues. Germline CDR1 and CDR2: WSHSY and SAAADI. V gave up 5 bases and J gave up 5 bases; unmatched junction bases: 3. DNA for the CDR3: TGCGCCAGCAGTACGACAGGGGGAACTGAAGCTTTCTTT. Its protein is CASSTTGGTEAFF.

The V and J genes are TRBV7-8 and TRBJ1-1; perhaps TRBD1 as D (6 bases). This CDR3 has 16 amino acids. Germline loops: CDR1 SGHVS, CDR2 FQNEAQ. The ends were cut back, 4 bases at V and 5 bases at J, with 20 bases in the middle. CDR3 loop: CASSSPRGRTITEAFF. The CDR3 DNA sequence: TGTGCCAGCAGCTCCCCCAGGGGACGGACGATAACTGAAGCTTTCTTT.

There are a few counts of this clone. The chain recombines TRBV6-5 with TRBJ1-4, with 9 nucleotides matching TRBD1. The CDR3 consists of 16 residues. Germline V lookup: CDR1 MNHEY, CDR2 SVGAGI. The ends lost 0 bases at V and 8 bases at J; junction bases unmatched: 7. The CDR3 sequence is CASSYSVGTGREKLFF. CDR3 DNA: TGTGCCAGCAGTTACTCGGTCGGGACAGGGCGGGAAAAACTGTTTTTT.

The J gene is TRBJ1-6, the V gene TRBV2; D not certain. This CDR3 is 14 amino acids long. Trimming took off 0 bases at V and 11 bases at J, with 11 bases between the two ends. Germline V CDR1 and CDR2: SNHLY, FYNNEI. The chain's CDR3 is CASSEASGLTPLHF. The DNA for the CDR3 is TGTGCCAGCAGTGAAGCGTCCGGGTTAACACCCCTCCACTTT.

J is TRBJ1-1 and V is TRBV29-1, with D maybe TRBD1 (6 bases). Germline CDR1 is SQVTM and CDR2 is ANQGSEA. Trimming shortened V by 6 bases and J by 2 bases, and 13 bases separated the two germline ends. This CDR3 comprises 13 residues. The CDR3, as DNA: TGCAGCGTAGCGGACAGCACTAACACTGAAGCTTTCTTT. This gives the protein CSVADSTNTEAFF.

The V call is TRBV9, the J call TRBJ1-1, with D perhaps TRBD1 (6 bases). This CDR3 has 17 amino acids. The germline gives CDR1 SGDLS, CDR2 YYNGEE. V lost 3 bases to trimming and J lost 0 bases, with 18 bases between them. CDR3 nucleotides: TGTGCCAGCAGCGCGGGACACAGGAGAAACATGAACACTGAAGCTTTCTTT. Its protein product is CASSAGHRRNMNTEAFF.

J is TRBJ1-3 and V is TRBV18; TRBD1 aligns across 7 bases. The CDR3 length is 17 residues. Germline loops: CDR1 KGHSH, CDR2 LQKENI. The V gene end was trimmed by 3 bases and the J gene end by 4 bases; junction bases not matched to a gene: 12. As DNA, the CDR3 is TGTGCCAGCTCACCTCAGGGGGGCCCCGCCAGCGGAAACACCATATATTTT. Translated: CASSPQGGPASGNTIYF.

The rearrangement links TRBV6-5 to TRBJ2-5; 8 bases map to TRBD1. The junction had 7 bases not matched to a gene; V was cut back by 3 bases and J by 4 bases. The CDR3 totals 15 residues. Germline V gene sequence: CDR1 MNHEY, CDR2 SVGAGI. The CDR3 nucleotides read TGTGCCAGCAGTTATCCAGGGGGCACGAGAGAGACCCAGTACTTC. It codes for CASSYPGGTRETQYF.

CDR3 sequence reads: CASSDRRGGTNEKLFF. DNA of the CDR3: TGTGCCAGCAGTGACCGACGGGGAGGGACTAATGAAAAACTGTTTTTT. This sequence joins TRBV6-1 and TRBJ1-4; no reliable D call. The germline V gene has CDR1 MNHNS and CDR2 SASEGT. Trimming shortened V by 3 bases and J by 2 bases, and 13 bases separated the two germline ends. The CDR3 contains 16 residues.

This clone has a single count. The chain uses TRBV19 and TRBJ1-1; the D is unclear. Trimming stripped 7 bases from V and 10 bases from J, with 16 bases between. Germline-derived CDR1 and CDR2 are LNHDA and SQIVND (reference sequence). CDR3 length: 12 residues. For the CDR3, the DNA is TGTGCCAGTACCATCTTTACAACCCGAGCTTTCTTT. This gives the protein CASTIFTTRAFF.

The chain has TRBV11-3 and TRBJ2-5; 10 bases are a match to TRBD1. V shed 5 bases and J 3 bases; nucleotides not matched to a gene: 6. This CDR3 is built from 15 residues. The germline V gene encodes CDR1 SGHNT and CDR2 YENEEA. As DNA, the CDR3 is TGTGCCAGCAGCCAATCCGGGACAGGGGAAGAGACCCAGTACTTC. This translates into CASSQSGTGEETQYF.

The V and J genes are TRBV7-2 and TRBJ1-4; possible D gene TRBD1, 6 bases. CDR1 is SGHTA and CDR2 is FQGNSA in the germline V gene. Trimming took off 5 bases at V and 7 bases at J, with 20 bases between the two ends. The CDR3 has 16 residues. CDR3 in DNA: TGTGCCAGCAGCCAAATTGCGGGGGCGGGTGGTGAAAAACTGTTTTTT. It translates to CASSQIAGAGGEKLFF.

The rearrangement links TRBV29-1 to TRBJ2-1; no definite D call. The CDR3 length is 12 residues. Trimming left V 0 bases short and J 10 bases short, with 10 bases between. The V gene's germline CDR1 is SQVTM and CDR2 ANQGSEA. CDR3 residues: CSVEDSSLEQFF. Here the CDR3 DNA reads TGCAGCGTTGAAGATTCCTCCCTCGAGCAGTTCTTC.

The J gene is TRBJ1-3, the V gene TRBV5-1; the D is unclear. CDR1 is SGHRS, CDR2 YFSETQ, per germline. V gave up 2 bases and J gave up 0 bases, with 12 bases separating them. The CDR3 extends over 16 amino acids. This CDR3 reads CASSFYPDTSGNTIYF. CDR3 nucleotides: TGCGCCAGCAGCTTTTACCCAGATACCTCTGGAAACACCATATATTTT.